These 15 T cell receptor beta chains came from one sample sequenced in a study of beta chain features in type 1 diabetes. Isolated RNA was reverse transcribed in full, so expressed TCRB transcripts were sequenced. Sequenced by immunoSEQ multiplex PCR; TCRdb stores in-frame clones only, minus some. The sample records hundreds of thousands of clones, around 13% being singletons. Material: naive CD4+ T cells from blood. The receptors were sampled from a man between 18 and 35 years old in good health.

This chain joins TRBV25-1 and TRBJ1-2; possible D gene TRBD1, 6 bases. The V end lost 2 bases, the J end lost 8 bases, and 18 bases lay between the germline ends. The V gene's germline CDR1 is MGHDK and CDR2 SYGVNS. The CDR3 contains 15 residues. The CDR3 spells CASSETRDNRGGYTF. The CDR3 nucleotides read TGTGCCAGCAGTGAAACCCGGGACAATCGAGGGGGCTACACCTTC.

The sample holds a few counts of this clone. This chain uses TRBV7-2 with TRBJ2-7; D is possibly TRBD2 (6 bases). The CDR3 has 15 residues. The V gene's germline CDR1 is SGHTA and CDR2 FQGNSA. V gave up 5 bases and J gave up 4 bases, with 18 bases separating them. DNA of the CDR3: TGTGCCAGCAGCCTCAACGGGGCTAGCGTGTACGAGCAGTACTTC. Translation: CASSLNGASVYEQYF. Based on the CDR3 plus reference TRBV7-2 and TRBJ2-7, the full variable domain is GAGVSQSPSNKVTEKGKDVELRCDPISGHTALYWYRQSLGQGLEFLIYFQGNSAPDKSGLPSDRFSAERTGGSVSTLTIQRTQQEDSAVYLCASSLNGASVYEQYFGPGTRLTVT.

The chain recombines TRBV14 with TRBJ1-1, with 8 bases identical to TRBD1. The CDR3 sequence is 14 residues long. Germline V gives CDR1 SGHDN, CDR2 FVKESK. After removal of 4 bases from V and 10 bases from J, the junction contained 11 bases not matched to a gene. CDR3 nucleotide sequence: TGTGCCAGCAGCCCCCAGACAGGGGCGGGCCCAGCTTTCTTT. This codes for CASSPQTGAGPAFF.

This clone has only a few counts. V gene TRBV7-9 combines with J gene TRBJ2-3; D is perhaps TRBD1 (5 bases). CDR1 and CDR2 from the germline V gene are SEHNR and FQNEAQ (reference sequence). This CDR3 is 14 amino acids long. V dropped 5 bases and J dropped 2 bases, with 11 bases sitting between them. As DNA, the CDR3 is TGTGCCAGCAGCATTGACAGCGTCACAGATACGCAGTATTTT. Protein product: CASSIDSVTDTQYF.

The sample holds a few counts of this clone. The V gene is TRBV7-2, the J gene TRBJ2-3; TRBD2 aligns across 8 bases. Unmatched junction bases numbered 5, after V lost 0 bases and J lost 6 bases. The length of the CDR3 is 15 residues. Per the germline V gene, CDR1 is SGHTA and CDR2 is FQGNSA. The CDR3 sequence is CASSLADRGRDTQYF. CDR3 DNA: TGTGCCAGCAGCTTAGCTGACCGCGGGAGGGATACGCAGTATTTT.

This clone turned up a few times. This rearrangement joins TRBV2 to TRBJ2-1; D may be TRBD1 (6 bases). Between the trimmed V and J ends, which lost 5 bases and 5 bases, there was a span of 10 bases. The CDR3 sequence is 13 residues long. The germline gives CDR1 SNHLY, CDR2 FYNNEI. CDR3 bases: TGTGCCAGCAGTCAGGGGTACAACAATGAGCAGTTCTTC. This encodes CASSQGYNNEQFF.

This clone was recorded a few times. The V call is TRBV5-4, the J call TRBJ1-2, with no clear D. V was trimmed by 6 bases and J by 7 bases, leaving 10 bases between them. The length of the CDR3 is 11 residues. Germline values: CDR1 SGHNT, CDR2 YYREEE (reference sequence). The CDR3 coding sequence is TGTGCCAGCATAATCCGCGGTGGCTACACCTTC. This translates into CASIIRGGYTF.

The sample holds a few counts of this clone. The chain is built from TRBV28 and TRBJ2-1; D is possibly TRBD2 (5 bases). Germline-derived CDR1 and CDR2 are MDHEN and SYDVKM. V lost 5 bases to trimming and J lost 7 bases, with 9 bases between them. The CDR3 loop spans 12 amino acids. The CDR3 sequence: CASSGQRNEQFF. The CDR3 coding sequence is TGTGCCAGCAGTGGTCAGCGGAATGAGCAGTTCTTC. The entire variable domain, with the rest obtained from reference TRBV28 and TRBJ2-1, is as follows: DVKVTQSSRYLVKRTGEKVFLECVQDMDHENMFWYRQDPGLGLRLIYFSYDVKMKEKGDIPEGYSVSREKKERFSLILESASTNQTSMYLCASSGQRNEQFFGPGTRLTVL.

The genes are TRBV13 and TRBJ2-7; 9 positions agree with TRBD2. Unmatched junction bases numbered 4, after V lost 6 bases and J lost 1 base. The CDR3 runs 14 residues. CDR1 is PRHDT and CDR2 is FYEKMQ in the germline V gene (reference sequence). In DNA form, the CDR3 reads TGTGCCAGCAGACTAGCGGGTTCTTCCTACGAGCAGTACTTC. It yields the protein CASRLAGSSYEQYF.

This clone has only a few counts. J is TRBJ2-3 and V is TRBV19; 9 bases align to TRBD1. With 3 bases clipped from V and 4 bases from J, the junction kept 8 bases outside the gene matches. The V gene's germline CDR1 is LNHDA and CDR2 SQIVND (reference sequence). This CDR3 is built from 16 residues. In nucleotides, the CDR3 is TGTGCCAGTAGTATCGAGGGGGACAGGGTACCAGATACGCAGTATTTT. As protein: CASSIEGDRVPDTQYF.

A few counts support this clone. The CDR3 here is CASSIRTGPSYGYTF. The CDR3 bases are TGTGCCAGCAGTATACGGACAGGACCTTCCTATGGCTACACCTTC. The chain recombines TRBV27 with TRBJ1-2; TRBD1 agrees at 7 bases. This CDR3 spans 15 amino acids. CDR1 is MNHEY, CDR2 SMNVEV, per germline (reference sequence). V was pared by 5 bases and J by 4 bases, with 10 bases of the junction left unmatched.

This clone was seen only a few times. The chain joins TRBV5-1 to TRBJ1-2; weak D call: TRBD1 (6 bases). The germline gives CDR1 SGHRS, CDR2 YFSETQ. CDR3 length equals 15 residues. Trimming stripped 4 bases from V and 0 bases from J, with 13 bases between. The CDR3 protein is CASSGGRITNYGYTF. The CDR3 coding sequence is TGCGCCAGCAGCGGGGGCCGAATCACTAACTATGGCTACACCTTC.

The CDR3 is CASSLRTANTEAFF. CDR3 DNA sequence: TGTGCCAGCAGCCTCAGGACAGCGAACACTGAAGCTTTCTTT. This sequence joins TRBV2 and TRBJ1-1; D possibly corresponds to TRBD1 (6 bases). Germline assignment: CDR1 SNHLY and CDR2 FYNNEI. The germline V and J ends were trimmed by 6 bases and 1 base, with 12 bases remaining between them. This CDR3 has 14 amino acids.

The rearrangement uses TRBV5-1 and TRBJ2-1; 7 nucleotides match TRBD2. In germline, CDR1 is SGHRS, CDR2 YFSETQ. The CDR3 runs 15 residues. Germline trimming cut 0 bases from V and 2 bases from J; bases unmatched to any gene: 2. The DNA of the CDR3 is TGCGCCAGCAGCTTGGTCGGACTAGCCTACAATGAGCAGTTCTTC. Its translation: CASSLVGLAYNEQFF.

This clone appeared a few times. The rearrangement joins TRBV15 to TRBJ2-1, with a weak D call TRBD1 (5 bases). V gave up 0 bases and J gave up 4 bases, with 13 bases separating them. Germline CDR1 LNHNV, CDR2 YYDKDF (reference sequence). CDR3 length equals 16 residues. DNA of the CDR3: TGTGCCACCAGCAGAGATCCTGGGGCTATATACAATGAGCAGTTCTTC. This gives the protein CATSRDPGAIYNEQFF.